This T cell receptor (beta chain) came from a study of identical twins. Findings of the study overall: Beta out-of-frame twin sharing showed a weaker excess. Among out-of-frame alpha sequences shared by twins, low generation probability occurred in excess.

Germline CDR1 and CDR2: LGHDT and YNNKEL (reference sequence). V shed 1 base and J shed 7 bases, with 4 bases lying between them. The CDR3 is made up of 12 amino acids. About this clonotype itself: The antigen remains undetermined.

TCRdb passed the 5' RACE reads through MiXCR, listing each CDR3 protein once. This sample has 1.5 million or so distinct CDR3 sequences, with 25% to 35% found just once. The sequence was collected from a newborn girl in good health. The specimen was cord blood. The V gene is TRBV3-1, the J gene TRBJ1-4; D gene uncertain. CDR3 sequence: CASSQVPEKLFF. In DNA, the CDR3 is TGTGCCAGCAGCCAAGTACCTGAAAAACTGTTTTTT.